Below, 27 T cell receptor beta chains from the same sample are listed, as sequenced in a study of CD8 T cells in ankylosing spondylitis. For these TCRs, the target antigens are not known. Findings and caveats of the study: In ankylosing spondylitis blood, a motif of fewer than 10 highly homologous TCR beta variants appeared characteristic.

TCRdb re-analysed the 5' RACE reads in MiXCR, keeping a single row per CDR3 protein. Of a few hundred thousand distinct CDR3 sequences in the sample, about a sixth were seen once. The specimen sequenced was blood, either unsorted or a sorted T cell fraction (not recorded which). All receptors derive from a male donor with ankylosing spondylitis.

The table lists this clonotype with a few counts. The chain couples TRBV5-1 to TRBJ2-7; 10 bases align to TRBD2. Germline CDR1 SGHRS, CDR2 YFSETQ. V lost 0 bases and J lost 0; bases outside the gene matches: 6. CDR3 length: 17 residues. CDR3 protein: CASSLALAGDSSYEQYF. CDR3 nucleotides: TGCGCCAGCAGCTTGGCCCTAGCGGGGGATAGCTCCTACGAGCAGTACTTC. The entire variable domain, with the rest obtained from reference TRBV5-1 and TRBJ2-7, is as follows: KAGVTQTPRYLIKTRGQQVTLSCSPISGHRSVSWYQQTPGQGLQFLFEYFSETQRNKGNFPGRFSGRQFSNSRSEMNVSTLELGDSALYLCASSLALAGDSSYEQYFGPGTRLTVT.

This clonotype has a handful of counts. The chain has TRBV12-5 and TRBJ2-7; 10 nucleotides align to TRBD1. Germline V lookup: CDR1 LGHNT, CDR2 FRNRAP. The length of the CDR3 is 13 residues. The ends lost 5 bases at V and 5 bases at J; junction bases unmatched: 3. CDR3 loop: CASGGGTGDEQYF. CDR3 DNA sequence: TGTGCTAGTGGTGGGGGGACAGGGGACGAGCAGTACTTC.

The V and J genes are TRBV27 and TRBJ2-5; D may be TRBD1 or TRBD2 (5 bases each). V was pared by 5 bases and J by 0 bases, with 13 bases between. Germline assignment: CDR1 MNHEY and CDR2 SMNVEV (reference sequence). The CDR3 is 15 residues long. The CDR3 is CASSLAGRDQETQYF. The CDR3 region has the DNA TGTGCCAGCAGTCTAGCTGGCAGGGACCAAGAGACCCAGTACTTC.

The chain combines TRBV3-1 with TRBJ2-7; 8 nucleotides agree with TRBD1. V trimming: 0 bases; J trimming: 3 bases; junction bases outside the gene matches: 13. Germline-derived CDR1 and CDR2 are LGHDT and YNNKEL (reference sequence). CDR3 size: 18 residues. CDR3 DNA sequence: TGTGCCAGCAGCCAAGAGGTTTTTGGCGGACAGGGCGTCTACGAGCAGTACTTC. Its translation is CASSQEVFGGQGVYEQYF.

CDR3 protein: CASSQVAGVSYNEQFF. The DNA for the CDR3 is TGCGCCAGCAGCCAAGTGGCAGGGGTTTCCTACAATGAGCAGTTCTTC. This sequence joins TRBV4-1 and TRBJ2-1, with D possibly TRBD1 on 6 matching bases. With 1 base removed from V and 1 base from J, the gap between germline ends came to 11 bases. The CDR3 sequence is 16 residues long. Germline V gene data show CDR1 as MGHRA and CDR2 as YSYEKL.

This chain uses TRBV7-9 with TRBJ2-7; D may be TRBD1 (5 bases). V was trimmed by 4 bases and J by 6 bases, leaving 10 bases between them. The CDR3 contains 12 residues. Germline V lookup: CDR1 SEHNR, CDR2 FQNEAQ (reference sequence). The CDR3 nucleotides read TGTGCCAGCAGCTCGGACATTCCCGAGCAGTACTTC. Protein sequence: CASSSDIPEQYF.

This clonotype was detected ten times or more. CDR3 DNA: TGTGCCAGCAGTTCCACCGGGACAGAGAACACTGAAGCTTTCTTT. Protein sequence: CASSSTGTENTEAFF. V usage is TRBV12-3 or TRBV12-4 and J usage is TRBJ1-1; 7 nucleotides match TRBD1. This CDR3 is built from 15 residues. The trim removed 4 bases at V and 1 base at J, leaving 6 bases unmatched.

The table lists this clonotype with a few counts. The chain joins TRBV7-8 to TRBJ1-1; 7 nucleotides match TRBD1. Germline-derived CDR1 and CDR2 are SGHVS and FQNEAQ. With 2 bases clipped from V and 0 bases from J, the junction kept 9 bases outside the gene matches. CDR3 length equals 17 residues. The CDR3 DNA sequence: TGTGCCAGCAGCTTACTGGGCAGGGGGGCACTGAACACTGAAGCTTTCTTT. It is translated as CASSLLGRGALNTEAFF.

CDR3 bases: TGTGCCAGCAGTGAAGCGGCCGGACCGGGAAGTATACCCCAAAGCTCCTACAATGAGCAGTTCTTC. The encoded protein is CASSEAAGPGSIPQSSYNEQFF. J is TRBJ2-1 and V is TRBV2, with D possibly matching TRBD2 (5 bases). The CDR3 runs 22 residues. V lost 0 bases, J lost 0 bases, and 27 bases lay in between. Per the germline V gene, CDR1 is SNHLY and CDR2 is FYNNEI.

This CDR3 reads CASSTRGGSNQPQHF. CDR3 DNA sequence: TGTGCCAGCAGCACGAGGGGGGGTAGCAATCAGCCCCAGCATTTT. This rearrangement joins TRBV28 to TRBJ1-5, with a tentative D call TRBD1 (6 bases). V shed 6 bases and J shed 0 bases, with 12 bases lying between them. The CDR3 loop spans 15 amino acids. The germline V gene encodes CDR1 MDHEN and CDR2 SYDVKM.

The chain's CDR3 is CASSLSGGQGYYEQYF. CDR3 bases: TGTGCCAGCAGCTTATCAGGGGGACAGGGGTACTACGAGCAGTACTTC. V and J are TRBV7-3 and TRBJ2-7; 10 positions match TRBD1. The V gene end was trimmed by 2 bases and the J gene end by 3 bases; junction bases not matched to a gene: 7. This CDR3 is built from 16 residues. Germline V gene data show CDR1 as SGHTA and CDR2 as FQGTGA.

This clonotype was counted only a few times. The chain recombines TRBV4-3 with TRBJ2-1, with no clear D. The germline gives CDR1 LGHNA, CDR2 YSLEER. Trimming took off 0 bases at V and 9 bases at J, with 9 bases between the two ends. The CDR3 loop spans 13 amino acids. The CDR3 DNA follows: TGCGCCAGCAGCCAAGATCGGGCAGGTGAGCAGTTCTTC. Residues: CASSQDRAGEQFF.

The genes are TRBV3-1 and TRBJ2-1; D may be TRBD2 (5 bases). The CDR3 has 15 amino acids. In germline, CDR1 is LGHDT, CDR2 YNNKEL (reference sequence). V gave up 0 bases and J gave up 7 bases, with 13 bases separating them. The DNA for the CDR3 is TGTGCCAGCAGCCAAGATCTGACCCCGGGGAATGAGCAGTTCTTC. It yields the protein CASSQDLTPGNEQFF.

This clonotype was observed at least ten times. This chain links TRBV5-1 with TRBJ2-7; 7 bases map to TRBD1. CDR1 SGHRS and CDR2 YFSETQ come from the germline V gene. V was clipped by 2 bases and J by 2 bases; unmatched bases: 1. CDR3 size: 13 residues. The CDR3, as DNA: TGCGCCAGCAGCTTTGGACAGGCCTACGAGCAGTACTTC. It is translated as CASSFGQAYEQYF.

This clonotype was found a few times. The rearrangement joins TRBV20-1 to TRBJ2-3; TRBD1 matches 9 bases. The trim removed 0 bases at V and 3 bases at J, leaving 7 bases unmatched. The germline CDR1 and CDR2 sequences are DFQATT and SNEGSKA (reference sequence). CDR3 size: 16 residues. The CDR3 here is CSARDRQGESTDTQYF. The CDR3 nucleotides are TGCAGTGCTAGAGACCGACAGGGGGAGAGTACAGATACGCAGTATTTT.

V and J are TRBV2 and TRBJ2-7; no clear D. The germline gives CDR1 SNHLY, CDR2 FYNNEI. The CDR3 contains 13 residues. V was clipped by 4 bases and J by 3 bases, with 10 bases between them. The CDR3 is CASSVVGRYEQYF. The CDR3 DNA follows: TGTGCCAGCAGTGTAGTCGGCCGCTACGAGCAGTACTTC. The complete variable domain, with remaining parts taken from reference TRBV2 and TRBJ2-7, reads EPEVTQTPSHQVTQMGQEVILRCVPISNHLYFYWYRQILGQKVEFLVSFYNNEISEKSEIFDDQFSVERPDGSNFTLKIRSTKLEDSAMYFCASSVVGRYEQYFGPGTRLTVT.

The chain is built from TRBV12-3 or TRBV12-4 and TRBJ2-1; a possible D gene is TRBD2 (5 bases). Trimming removed 7 bases from V and 2 bases from J, with 15 bases in between. The CDR3 sequence is 15 residues long. This CDR3 is CASTWEQSAYNEQFF. The CDR3 DNA reads TGTGCCAGCACTTGGGAGCAATCCGCCTACAATGAGCAGTTCTTC.

The chain uses TRBV12-3 or TRBV12-4 and TRBJ2-5; weak D call: TRBD1 (5 bases). The V gene lost 2 bases and the J gene lost 4 bases, with 8 bases spanning the gap. The CDR3 is 13 residues long. This CDR3 reads CASSLLRAETQYF. The DNA for the CDR3 is TGTGCCAGCAGTTTACTCAGGGCAGAGACCCAGTACTTC.

The chain has TRBV4-3 and TRBJ2-2; 7 bases are shared with TRBD1. CDR1 and CDR2 from the germline V gene are LGHNA and YSLEER. Trimming removed 4 bases from V and 6 bases from J; junction bases left unmatched: 11. The CDR3 spans 16 residues. CDR3 nucleotides: TGCGCCAGCAGCCTGGGACAGTCGATCGGGTCCGGGGAGCTGTTTTTT. Encoded protein: CASSLGQSIGSGELFF.

This chain links TRBV13 with TRBJ2-3, with a possible D match to TRBD2 (5 bases). Germline V gene data show CDR1 as PRHDT and CDR2 as FYEKMQ (reference sequence). V lost 3 bases to trimming and J lost 0 bases, with 7 bases between them. This CDR3 is 14 amino acids long. This CDR3 is CASSLEASTDTQYF. CDR3 coding DNA: TGTGCCAGCAGCTTGGAGGCGAGCACAGATACGCAGTATTTT. Combining the CDR3 with reference TRBV13 and TRBJ2-3 gives the whole variable domain AAGVIQSPRHLIKEKRETATLKCYPIPRHDTVYWYQQGPGQDPQFLISFYEKMQSDKGSIPDRFSAQQFSDYHSELNMSSLELGDSALYFCASSLEASTDTQYFGPGTRLTVL.

This chain uses TRBV4-1 with TRBJ2-1, with D perhaps matching TRBD2 (5 bases). The CDR3 is 16 residues long. Deletions cut 0 bases from V and 9 bases from J, with 18 bases between. Germline assignment: CDR1 MGHRA and CDR2 YSYEKL. The CDR3 sequence: CASSQDLAGVMGEQFF. The CDR3 coding sequence is TGCGCCAGCAGCCAAGATCTCGCGGGCGTAATGGGTGAGCAGTTCTTC.

This clonotype was recorded a few times. The V gene is TRBV12-3 or TRBV12-4, the J gene TRBJ2-7, with 9 bases aligning to TRBD1. Trimming at V came to 5 bases and at J to 2 bases, leaving 1 base not matched to a gene. The CDR3 totals 13 residues. CDR3 protein: CASSHRGPYEQYF. Here the CDR3 DNA reads TGTGCCAGCAGTCACAGGGGGCCCTACGAGCAGTACTTC.

This clonotype showed up just a few times. The chain recombines TRBV4-3 with TRBJ2-1; either TRBD1 or TRBD2 may fit D (5 bases each). The V end was cut by 0 bases, the J end by 9 bases, with 18 bases between. CDR3 size: 16 residues. The V gene's germline CDR1 is LGHNA and CDR2 YSLEER. The DNA of the CDR3 is TGCGCCAGCAGCCAAGATTCGGGCGGGCCGAGGGGTGAGCAGTTCTTC. Translation gives CASSQDSGGPRGEQFF.

This clonotype was picked up a small number of times. The chain uses TRBV20-1 and TRBJ1-1, with TRBD1 as a possible D gene (5 bases). The germline gives CDR1 DFQATT, CDR2 SNEGSKA (reference sequence). This CDR3 has 15 residues. With 0 bases removed from V and 4 bases from J, the gap between germline ends came to 15 bases. The CDR3 loop is CSARESFGASTEAFF. The CDR3 nucleotides read TGCAGTGCTAGAGAGTCCTTCGGGGCTTCCACTGAAGCTTTCTTT.

The rearrangement joins TRBV20-1 to TRBJ2-3; 7 bases map to TRBD1. The V gene's germline CDR1 is DFQATT and CDR2 SNEGSKA (reference sequence). The length of the CDR3 is 16 residues. J was trimmed by 0 bases and V by 1 base; bases with no gene match: 7. This CDR3 is CSARGYRGSSTDTQYF. The CDR3, as DNA: TGCAGTGCTAGAGGATACAGGGGATCCAGCACAGATACGCAGTATTTT.

The CDR3 region is CASSLVFPVYGYTF. The CDR3 region has the DNA TGCGCCAGCAGCTTGGTCTTCCCGGTATATGGCTACACCTTC. J is TRBJ1-2 and V is TRBV5-1; D not certain. The CDR3 runs 14 residues. Germline values: CDR1 SGHRS, CDR2 YFSETQ. Trimming removed 0 bases from V and 5 bases from J, with 11 bases in between.

The table lists this clonotype with many counts. This rearrangement joins TRBV6-1 to TRBJ2-1, with 7 bases fitting TRBD1. V lost 6 bases to trimming and J lost 4 bases; unmatched junction nucleotides: 3. The CDR3 is made up of 13 amino acids. CDR1 is MNHNS, CDR2 SASEGT, per germline. Written as DNA, the CDR3 is TGTGCCAGCAGACCGACAGGGTACAATGAGCAGTTCTTC. Protein: CASRPTGYNEQFF.